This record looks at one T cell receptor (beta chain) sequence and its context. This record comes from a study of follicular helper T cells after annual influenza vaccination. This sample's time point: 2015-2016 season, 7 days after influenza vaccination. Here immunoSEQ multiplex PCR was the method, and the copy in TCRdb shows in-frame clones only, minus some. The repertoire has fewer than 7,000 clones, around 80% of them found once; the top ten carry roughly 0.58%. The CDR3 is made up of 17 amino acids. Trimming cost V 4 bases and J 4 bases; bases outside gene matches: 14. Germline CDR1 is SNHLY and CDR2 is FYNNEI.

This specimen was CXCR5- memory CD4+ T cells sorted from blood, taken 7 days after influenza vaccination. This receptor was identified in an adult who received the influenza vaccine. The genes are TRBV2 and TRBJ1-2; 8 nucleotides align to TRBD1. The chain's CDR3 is CASSAGPGGAAAYGYTF. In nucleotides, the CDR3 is TGTGCCAGCAGTGCTGGTCCAGGGGGCGCAGCCGCCTATGGCTACACCTTC.